This T cell receptor (beta chain) was observed in a study of T-cell memory formation after mild COVID-19 (dated by TCRdb to about 2021). As for the study more broadly: TCR sequence clusters from the two donors were found to be largely donor specific. Longitudinal TCRalpha and TCRbeta repertoire sequencing tracked T-cell clones expanding and contracting after mild COVID-19 in two donors. The cohort was made up of two young adult volunteers, one female and one male, who were previously healthy. Overall results and qualifications from the work: Contracting CD4+ clones appeared mostly in the CM and EM memory subsets, whereas CD8+ clones were enriched in EMRA. The study covered only two mild cases, and larger cohorts including severe cases with pre-infection samples were considered necessary. The detection of some responding clones in pre-infection memory suggests that pre-existing cross-reactive memory T cells joined the SARS-CoV-2 response. SARS-CoV-2 specificity was not confirmed for the second-wave clones peaking on day 37. Clones contracting from day 15 to 85 had balanced CD4/CD8 phenotypes, while a second wave expanding from day 15 to 37 was biased towards CD4+.

Sequenced using an Illumina NovaSeq 6000. TCRalpha and TCRbeta cDNA libraries were built by 5'RACE with constant-segment primers, adding sample barcodes and unique molecular identifiers. Trizol reagent was used to extract RNA from every sample. Amplification of the libraries took two PCR steps, and the second step added a second sample barcode plus Illumina TruSeq adapters. Libraries were sequenced on an Illumina NovaSeq with 2 x 150 bp paired-end reads. The paper's processing steps were these. Reads were demultiplexed and collapsed into UMI-guided consensus sequences with migec v1.2.7. Using mixcr v2.1.11, the UMI consensuses were aligned to TRA and TRB V and J templates and assembled into clonotypes. Expanded or contracted clonotypes were those called significant by both edgeR and NoisET, with noise models trained on biological replicates. For edgeR calls, a false discovery rate-adjusted p below 0.01 and a log2 fold-change threshold of 1 were applied. PCA with hierarchical clustering of max-normalized trajectories of the 1000 most abundant clonotypes was used as exploratory dynamics analysis. Separately sequenced CD4+ and CD8+ repertoires were used to assign a CD4 or CD8 phenotype to each responding clone. The public reads were quality trimmed at Q25 with fastp and then assembled into clones with MiXCR by TCRdb, keeping productive beta chains. All rows with the same CDR3 protein become a single entry with the most common DNA and genes. TCRdb, not the original authors, processed these V and J calls. The sample yields roughly 300,000 distinct CDR3 sequences; roughly 16% were counted once. 23% of the sample goes to the ten largest clones.

The germline V gene sets CDR1 to LGHNA and CDR2 to YSLEER. The CDR3, cysteine through phenylalanine, is 16 amino acids long. Just the 48-base CDR3 DNA is kept, in frame starting at base 1. Between the V and J ends, shortened by 2 bases and 2 bases respectively, the junction contains 13 bases. With respect to this clonotype: Its antigen target is currently unknown. Qualities for individual bases were not recorded, and no much larger clone is one base off.

Ficoll-Paque density gradient centrifugation was used to isolate PBMCs. The chain is encoded by TRBV4-3 joined to TRBJ1-3; TRBD1 is a weak D gene call, 5 bases matching. This clonotype was obtained from a man between 18 and 35 years old who had mild COVID-19 (a few samples of this study predate the infection). The sample titles of this study are shuffled in the database, so cell type and time point are left out; the donor was told from shared clones. Input material: PBMCs or a T cell subset sorted from them (not recorded which). The CDR3 reads CASSQSRGQAGNTIYF. The sequenced DNA: TGCGCCAGCAGCCAATCAAGGGGCCAAGCTGGAAACACCATATATTTT.